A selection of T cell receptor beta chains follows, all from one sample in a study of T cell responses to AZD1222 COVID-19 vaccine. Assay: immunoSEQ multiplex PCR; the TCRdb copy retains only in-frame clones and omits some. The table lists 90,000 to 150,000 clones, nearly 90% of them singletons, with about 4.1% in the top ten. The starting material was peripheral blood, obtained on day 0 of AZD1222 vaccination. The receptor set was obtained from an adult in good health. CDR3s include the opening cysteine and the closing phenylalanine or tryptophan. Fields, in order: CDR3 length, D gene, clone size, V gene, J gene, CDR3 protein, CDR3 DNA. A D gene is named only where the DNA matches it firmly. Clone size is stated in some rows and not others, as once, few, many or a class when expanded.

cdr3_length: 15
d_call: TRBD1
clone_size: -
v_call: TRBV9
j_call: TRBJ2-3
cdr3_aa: CASSVTTGITDTQYF
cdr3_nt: TGTGCCAGCAGCGTCACGACAGGGATCACAGATACGCAGTATTTT

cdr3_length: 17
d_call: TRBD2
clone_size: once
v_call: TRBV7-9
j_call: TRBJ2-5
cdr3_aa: CASSLGTSGGTQETQYF
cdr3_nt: TGTGCCAGCAGCTTAGGCACTAGCGGGGGGACCCAAGAGACCCAGTACTTC

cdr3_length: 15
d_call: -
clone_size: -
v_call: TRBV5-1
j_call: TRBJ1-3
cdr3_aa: CASSMGRNSGNTIYF
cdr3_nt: TGCGCCAGCAGCATGGGACGGAACTCTGGAAACACCATATATTTT

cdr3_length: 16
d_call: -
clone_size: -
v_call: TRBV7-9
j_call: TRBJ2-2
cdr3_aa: CASSLGSAGPTGELFF
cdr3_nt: TGTGCCAGCAGCTTAGGCTCTGCAGGGCCGACCGGGGAGCTGTTTTTT

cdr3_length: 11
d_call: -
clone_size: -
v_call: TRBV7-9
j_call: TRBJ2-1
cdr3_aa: CASSSLNEQFF
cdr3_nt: TGTGCCAGCAGCTCACTTAATGAGCAGTTCTTC

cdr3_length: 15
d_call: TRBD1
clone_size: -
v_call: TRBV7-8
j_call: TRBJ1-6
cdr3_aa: CASSLDRDYNSPLHF
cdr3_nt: TGTGCCAGCAGCTTGGACAGGGACTACAATTCACCCCTCCACTTT

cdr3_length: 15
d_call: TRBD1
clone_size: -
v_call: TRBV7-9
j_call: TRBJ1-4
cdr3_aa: CASSSTTGTNEKLFF
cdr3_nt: TGTGCCAGCAGCTCTACGACAGGGACTAATGAAAAACTGTTTTTT

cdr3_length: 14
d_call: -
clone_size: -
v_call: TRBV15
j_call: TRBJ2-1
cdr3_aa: CATSRVSSYNEQFF
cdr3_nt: TGTGCCACCAGCAGAGTGAGCTCCTACAATGAGCAGTTCTTC

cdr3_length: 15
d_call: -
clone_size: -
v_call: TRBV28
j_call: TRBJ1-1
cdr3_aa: CASSPLQEPMTEAFF
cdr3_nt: TGTGCCAGCAGTCCATTACAGGAACCGATGACTGAAGCTTTCTTT

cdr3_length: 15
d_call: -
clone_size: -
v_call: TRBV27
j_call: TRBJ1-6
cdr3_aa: CASSYAGEYNSPLHF
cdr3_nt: TGTGCCAGCAGTTATGCAGGGGAGTATAATTCACCCCTCCACTTT

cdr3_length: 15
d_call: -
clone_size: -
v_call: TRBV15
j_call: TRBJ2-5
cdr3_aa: CATSRVSGNQETQYF
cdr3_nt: TGTGCCACCAGCAGAGTTAGCGGAAACCAAGAGACCCAGTACTTC

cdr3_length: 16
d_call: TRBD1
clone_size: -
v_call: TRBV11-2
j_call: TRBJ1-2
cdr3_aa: CASSLVAAAGGYGYTF
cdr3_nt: TGTGCCAGCAGCTTAGTAGCCGCGGCAGGGGGGTATGGCTACACCTTC

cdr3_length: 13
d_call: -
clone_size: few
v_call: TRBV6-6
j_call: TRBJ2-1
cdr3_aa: CASSYRAGLEQFF
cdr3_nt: TGTGCCAGCAGTTACAGGGCAGGGTTAGAGCAGTTCTTC

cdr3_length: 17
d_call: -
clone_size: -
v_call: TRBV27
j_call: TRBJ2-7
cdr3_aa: CASSLVSMAEGGGEQYF
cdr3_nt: TGTGCCAGCAGTTTAGTTTCGATGGCTGAAGGGGGGGGTGAGCAGTACTTC

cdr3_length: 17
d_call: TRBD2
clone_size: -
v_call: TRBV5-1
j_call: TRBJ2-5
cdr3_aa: CASNLGGLAGIRETQYF
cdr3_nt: TGCGCCAGCAACTTGGGTGGACTAGCGGGAATCCGAGAGACCCAGTACTTC

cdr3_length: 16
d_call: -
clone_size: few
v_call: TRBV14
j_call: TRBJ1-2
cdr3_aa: CASSPRPDTLIYGYTF
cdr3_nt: TGTGCCAGCAGCCCCCGACCAGACACCCTTATCTATGGCTACACCTTC

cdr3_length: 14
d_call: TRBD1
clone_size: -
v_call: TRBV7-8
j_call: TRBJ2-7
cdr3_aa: CASSPGTGGYEQYF
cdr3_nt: TGTGCCAGCAGCCCCGGGACAGGGGGCTACGAGCAGTACTTC

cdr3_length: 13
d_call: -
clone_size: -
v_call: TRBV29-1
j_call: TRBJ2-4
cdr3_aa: CSVEDLAKNIQYF
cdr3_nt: TGCAGCGTTGAGGACCTAGCCAAAAACATTCAGTACTTC

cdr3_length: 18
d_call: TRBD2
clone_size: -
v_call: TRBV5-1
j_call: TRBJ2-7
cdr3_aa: CASSLAPSGRTSSYEQYF
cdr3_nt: TGCGCCAGCAGCTTGGCGCCTAGCGGGAGAACCAGCTCCTACGAGCAGTACTTC

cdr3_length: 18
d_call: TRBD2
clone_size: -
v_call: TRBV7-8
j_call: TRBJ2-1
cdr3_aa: CASSTGLAGAPSYNEQFF
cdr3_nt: TGTGCCAGCAGCACGGGACTAGCGGGGGCTCCTTCCTACAATGAGCAGTTCTTC

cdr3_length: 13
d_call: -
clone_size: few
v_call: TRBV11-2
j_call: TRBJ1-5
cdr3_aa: CASSSTGHQPQHF
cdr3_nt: TGTGCCAGCAGCTCAACAGGGCATCAGCCCCAGCATTTT

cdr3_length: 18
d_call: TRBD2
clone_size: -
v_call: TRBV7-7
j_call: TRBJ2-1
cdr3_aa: CASSSALAGFPTTYEQFF
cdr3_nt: TGTGCCAGCAGCTCCGCTTTAGCGGGATTCCCAACTACGTATGAGCAGTTCTTC

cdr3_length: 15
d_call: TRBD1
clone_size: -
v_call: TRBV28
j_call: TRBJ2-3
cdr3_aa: CASSLRQGGTDTQYF
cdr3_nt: TGTGCCAGCAGCCTCAGACAGGGGGGCACAGATACGCAGTATTTT